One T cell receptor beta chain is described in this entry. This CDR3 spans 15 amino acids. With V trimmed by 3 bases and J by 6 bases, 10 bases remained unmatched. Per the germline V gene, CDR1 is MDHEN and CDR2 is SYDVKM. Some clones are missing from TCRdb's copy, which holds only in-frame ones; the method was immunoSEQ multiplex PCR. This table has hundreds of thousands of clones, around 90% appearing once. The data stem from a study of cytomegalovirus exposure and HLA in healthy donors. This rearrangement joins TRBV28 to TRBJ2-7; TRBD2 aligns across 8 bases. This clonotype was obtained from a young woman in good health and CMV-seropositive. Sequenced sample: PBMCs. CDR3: CASSFTGSGNIEQYF. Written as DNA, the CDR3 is TGTGCCAGCAGTTTTACCGGTAGCGGGAACATCGAGCAGTACTTC.